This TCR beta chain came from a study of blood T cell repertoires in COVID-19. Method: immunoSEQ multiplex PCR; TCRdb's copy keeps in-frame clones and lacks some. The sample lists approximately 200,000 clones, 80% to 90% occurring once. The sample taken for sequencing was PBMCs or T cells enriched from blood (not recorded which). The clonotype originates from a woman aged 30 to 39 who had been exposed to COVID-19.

The CDR3 nucleotides are TGTGCCAGCAGTCCCGCGCTGACAGGGCGAAATCAGCCCCAGCATTTT. It codes for CASSPALTGRNQPQHF. The rearrangement uses TRBV28 and TRBJ1-5; 7 bases map to TRBD1. The CDR3 loop spans 16 amino acids. Germline V gene sequence: CDR1 MDHEN, CDR2 SYDVKM. The V segment lost 5 bases and the J segment 4 bases; nucleotides outside the gene matches: 11.